Listed below are T cell receptor beta chains from one sample, sequenced in a study of CD8 T cells in Susac syndrome. Using its own MiXCR run on the immunoSEQ multiplex PCR reads, TCRdb lists one record per CDR3 protein. The sample holds 100,000 to 150,000 distinct CDR3 sequences, around 94% seen once. Material for sequencing was CD4+ T cells from PBMCs. Receptors originate from a human donor in good health. The CDR3 runs from the conserved cysteine through the conserved F or W. The order of the fields is CDR3 protein, CDR3 DNA, J gene, clone size, V gene, D gene. The D gene is left open where the match is weak. Size is omitted from some rows. Given values are once, few, many or a class for expanded clones.

CDR3aa: CASRGEWRTTQYF
CDR3nt: TGTGCCAGCAGGGGGGAGTGGAGAACGACCCAGTACTTC
j_gene: TRBJ2-5
abundance: once
v_gene: TRBV27
d_gene: -

CDR3aa: CASSPRTDTYEQYF
CDR3nt: TGTGCCAGCAGCCCCCGGACGGATACCTACGAGCAGTACTTC
j_gene: TRBJ2-7
abundance: -
v_gene: TRBV3-1
d_gene: -

CDR3aa: CAWNRAHTEAFF
CDR3nt: TGTGCCTGGAACAGGGCCCACACTGAAGCTTTCTTT
j_gene: TRBJ1-1
abundance: -
v_gene: TRBV30
d_gene: -

CDR3aa: CASSSRVRGLNEKLFF
CDR3nt: TGTGCCAGCAGCTCGAGGGTCAGGGGTCTTAATGAAAAACTGTTTTTT
j_gene: TRBJ1-4
abundance: -
v_gene: TRBV5-6
d_gene: -

CDR3aa: CASSPSGSRINEQFF
CDR3nt: TGTGCCAGCAGCCCCAGCGGGAGCCGGATCAATGAGCAGTTCTTC
j_gene: TRBJ2-1
abundance: -
v_gene: TRBV5-4
d_gene: TRBD2

CDR3aa: CASSYSTASGRQVFHNEQFF
CDR3nt: TGTGCCAGCAGTTACTCGACGGCTAGCGGGAGGCAGGTTTTCCACAATGAGCAGTTCTTC
j_gene: TRBJ2-1
abundance: -
v_gene: TRBV6-8
d_gene: TRBD2

CDR3aa: CSATALSGRAFF
CDR3nt: TGCAGCGCCACCGCGCTGAGCGGTAGGGCTTTCTTT
j_gene: TRBJ1-1
abundance: -
v_gene: TRBV29-1
d_gene: -

CDR3aa: CSARGLAGELFF
CDR3nt: TGCAGTGCTAGAGGTCTTGCCGGGGAGCTGTTTTTT
j_gene: TRBJ2-2
abundance: -
v_gene: TRBV20-1
d_gene: -

CDR3aa: CAWSSGTGAGGYTF
CDR3nt: TGTGCCTGGAGTTCCGGGACAGGGGCGGGTGGCTACACCTTC
j_gene: TRBJ1-2
abundance: -
v_gene: TRBV30
d_gene: TRBD1

CDR3aa: CASSFRSGELFF
CDR3nt: TGCGCCAGCAGCTTCCGGAGCGGGGAGCTGTTTTTT
j_gene: TRBJ2-2
abundance: -
v_gene: TRBV5-1
d_gene: -

CDR3aa: CSVEELAGGSDTQYF
CDR3nt: TGCAGCGTTGAAGAGCTAGCGGGAGGGTCAGATACGCAGTATTTT
j_gene: TRBJ2-3
abundance: -
v_gene: TRBV29-1
d_gene: TRBD2

CDR3aa: CSVASGSTDTQYF
CDR3nt: TGCAGCGTTGCTAGCGGGAGCACAGATACGCAGTATTTT
j_gene: TRBJ2-3
abundance: -
v_gene: TRBV29-1
d_gene: TRBD2

CDR3aa: CASSFTTGASFF
CDR3nt: TGTGCCAGCAGCTTTACGACAGGGGCATCTTTCTTT
j_gene: TRBJ1-1
abundance: -
v_gene: TRBV12-3/TRBV12-4
d_gene: TRBD1

CDR3aa: CASSQDRAGQPQHF
CDR3nt: TGTGCCAGCAGTCAAGACAGGGCAGGTCAGCCCCAGCATTTT
j_gene: TRBJ1-5
abundance: -
v_gene: TRBV6-2/TRBV6-3
d_gene: TRBD1

CDR3aa: CSARYSGEGTEAFF
CDR3nt: TGCAGTGCTAGATATTCTGGGGAAGGGACTGAAGCTTTCTTT
j_gene: TRBJ1-1
abundance: -
v_gene: TRBV20-1
d_gene: -

CDR3aa: CASSQSQALIVGQYF
CDR3nt: TGTGCCAGCAGCCAATCACAGGCCCTAATCGTAGGGCAGTACTTC
j_gene: TRBJ2-7
abundance: -
v_gene: TRBV3-1
d_gene: -

CDR3aa: CSARSLANTGELFF
CDR3nt: TGCAGTGCTAGGTCACTAGCTAACACCGGGGAGCTGTTTTTT
j_gene: TRBJ2-2
abundance: -
v_gene: TRBV20-1
d_gene: -

CDR3aa: CASSLRGVGTEAFF
CDR3nt: TGTGCCAGCAGCTTACGAGGGGTCGGCACTGAAGCTTTCTTT
j_gene: TRBJ1-1
abundance: -
v_gene: TRBV7-2
d_gene: -

CDR3aa: CAISELSGLTDTQYF
CDR3nt: TGTGCCATCAGTGAATTAAGCGGGCTCACAGATACGCAGTATTTT
j_gene: TRBJ2-3
abundance: -
v_gene: TRBV10-3
d_gene: -

CDR3aa: CASHRRGLLVSDDYGYTF
CDR3nt: TGTGCCAGTCATAGAAGGGGTCTTCTTGTTTCGGACGATTATGGCTACACCTTC
j_gene: TRBJ1-2
abundance: -
v_gene: TRBV6-8
d_gene: -

CDR3aa: CASSLPSQQFF
CDR3nt: TGTGCCAGCAGTTTGCCCTCACAGCAGTTCTTC
j_gene: TRBJ2-1
abundance: once
v_gene: TRBV12-3/TRBV12-4
d_gene: -

CDR3aa: CASSPTGGGGTEAFF
CDR3nt: TGTGCCAGCTCACCAACAGGGGGCGGGGGCACTGAAGCTTTCTTT
j_gene: TRBJ1-1
abundance: -
v_gene: TRBV18
d_gene: TRBD1

CDR3aa: CSARTGVGFNEQFF
CDR3nt: TGCAGTGCTAGAACGGGAGTCGGCTTCAATGAGCAGTTCTTC
j_gene: TRBJ2-1
abundance: -
v_gene: TRBV20-1
d_gene: -

CDR3aa: CASRDSRDEQYF
CDR3nt: TGTGCCAGCAGAGACTCGCGGGACGAGCAGTACTTC
j_gene: TRBJ2-7
abundance: -
v_gene: TRBV7-9
d_gene: -

CDR3aa: CASSPGGHRNYGYTF
CDR3nt: TGCGCCAGCAGTCCCGGAGGACACAGGAACTATGGCTACACCTTC
j_gene: TRBJ1-2
abundance: -
v_gene: TRBV10-1
d_gene: -

CDR3aa: CASSQASSAYEQYF
CDR3nt: TGCGCCAGCAGCCAAGCATCTAGCGCATACGAGCAGTACTTC
j_gene: TRBJ2-7
abundance: -
v_gene: TRBV4-1
d_gene: -

CDR3aa: CASIYRGPRQETQYF
CDR3nt: TGTGCCAGCATATACAGGGGGCCCCGGCAAGAGACCCAGTACTTC
j_gene: TRBJ2-5
abundance: -
v_gene: TRBV6-1
d_gene: TRBD1

CDR3aa: CASSPQGIGETQYF
CDR3nt: TGTGCCAGCAGCCCACAGGGGATAGGGGAGACCCAGTACTTC
j_gene: TRBJ2-5
abundance: -
v_gene: TRBV7-2
d_gene: TRBD1

CDR3aa: CASSILAGMTEAFF
CDR3nt: TGTGCCAGTAGTATATTGGCAGGCATGACTGAAGCTTTCTTT
j_gene: TRBJ1-1
abundance: -
v_gene: TRBV19
d_gene: -

CDR3aa: CASSYQTPRTGGEKLFF
CDR3nt: TGTGCCAGCAGTTATCAAACCCCCAGGACAGGGGGTGAAAAACTGTTTTTT
j_gene: TRBJ1-4
abundance: -
v_gene: TRBV6-5
d_gene: TRBD1

CDR3aa: CSARHSSGTSGFGEQFF
CDR3nt: TGCAGTGCTAGACATTCCTCCGGGACTAGCGGTTTTGGTGAGCAGTTCTTC
j_gene: TRBJ2-1
abundance: -
v_gene: TRBV20-1
d_gene: TRBD2

CDR3aa: CASSRDYRPSGANVLTF
CDR3nt: TGTGCCAGCAGCCGGGACTACCGTCCCTCTGGGGCCAACGTCCTGACTTTC
j_gene: TRBJ2-6
abundance: -
v_gene: TRBV7-6
d_gene: TRBD2

CDR3aa: CAWNRHESYEQYF
CDR3nt: TGTGCCTGGAACCGACACGAATCCTACGAGCAGTACTTC
j_gene: TRBJ2-7
abundance: -
v_gene: TRBV30
d_gene: -

CDR3aa: CAWSGNGGASNQPQHF
CDR3nt: TGTGCCTGGAGTGGAAATGGGGGGGCCAGCAATCAGCCCCAGCATTTT
j_gene: TRBJ1-5
abundance: -
v_gene: TRBV30
d_gene: -

CDR3aa: CSVESGQGGDEQYF
CDR3nt: TGCAGCGTTGAATCGGGACAGGGGGGCGACGAGCAGTACTTC
j_gene: TRBJ2-7
abundance: -
v_gene: TRBV29-1
d_gene: TRBD1

CDR3aa: CASSQGLGLGLNYEQYF
CDR3nt: TGTGCCAGCAGCCAAGGGCTGGGTTTGGGCCTGAACTACGAGCAGTACTTC
j_gene: TRBJ2-7
abundance: -
v_gene: TRBV4-2
d_gene: -

CDR3aa: CASSFGQSDTQYF
CDR3nt: TGCGCCAGCAGCTTCGGCCAGTCAGATACGCAGTATTTT
j_gene: TRBJ2-3
abundance: -
v_gene: TRBV5-1
d_gene: -

CDR3aa: CASRMTLAGSREQYF
CDR3nt: TGTGCCAGCAGGATGACCCTAGCGGGGTCCAGGGAGCAGTACTTC
j_gene: TRBJ2-7
abundance: -
v_gene: TRBV7-2
d_gene: TRBD2

CDR3aa: CSVNGAQGYGYTF
CDR3nt: TGCAGCGTTAACGGGGCTCAGGGGTACGGCTACACCTTC
j_gene: TRBJ1-2
abundance: once
v_gene: TRBV29-1
d_gene: -

CDR3aa: CSVLLSSGANVLTF
CDR3nt: TGCAGCGTTCTCCTGAGCTCTGGGGCCAACGTCCTGACTTTC
j_gene: TRBJ2-6
abundance: -
v_gene: TRBV29-1
d_gene: -